A selection of T cell receptor beta chains follows, all from one sample in a study of blood T cell repertoires in COVID-19. Here immunoSEQ multiplex PCR was the method, and the copy in TCRdb shows in-frame clones only, minus some. The sample has 200,000 to 300,000 clones, roughly 86% seen once. Sequenced input: peripheral blood. The receptors derive from a man aged 35-49 years who had recovered from COVID-19. The CDR3 runs from the conserved cysteine through the conserved F or W. D genes are given only for firm matches. Not every row has a clone size; where given, it reads once, few, many or a size class.

len: 11; v_gene: TRBV11-2; j_gene: TRBJ2-7; d_gene: NA; abundance: NA; CDR3aa: CASSWRDEQYF; CDR3nt: TGTGCCAGCAGCTGGAGGGACGAGCAGTACTTC
len: 16; v_gene: TRBV10-3; j_gene: TRBJ2-3; d_gene: TRBD2; abundance: once; CDR3aa: CATAGTSGGAQDTQYF; CDR3nt: TGTGCCACCGCCGGGACTAGCGGGGGGGCCCAAGATACGCAGTATTTT
len: 15; v_gene: TRBV10-3; j_gene: TRBJ2-2; d_gene: TRBD1; abundance: NA; CDR3aa: CAISEPTGGTGELFF; CDR3nt: TGTGCCATCAGTGAGCCGACAGGGGGTACCGGGGAGCTGTTTTTT
len: 14; v_gene: TRBV4-3; j_gene: TRBJ1-1; d_gene: NA; abundance: NA; CDR3aa: CASSQVGTRAEAFF; CDR3nt: TGCGCCAGCAGCCAAGTCGGGACACGGGCTGAAGCTTTCTTT
len: 18; v_gene: TRBV10-3; j_gene: TRBJ2-6; d_gene: TRBD1; abundance: NA; CDR3aa: CAISGGQGGFSGANVLTF; CDR3nt: TGTGCCATCAGTGGGGGACAGGGAGGATTCTCTGGGGCCAACGTCCTGACTTTC
len: 14; v_gene: TRBV3-1/TRBV3-2; j_gene: TRBJ2-1; d_gene: NA; abundance: NA; CDR3aa: CASSHPVRFHEQFF; CDR3nt: TGTGCCAGCAGCCACCCAGTGCGGTTCCATGAGCAGTTCTTC
len: 12; v_gene: TRBV11-2; j_gene: TRBJ2-3; d_gene: NA; abundance: NA; CDR3aa: CASSFYTDTQYF; CDR3nt: TGTGCCAGCAGCTTTTACACAGATACGCAGTATTTT
len: 15; v_gene: TRBV7-7; j_gene: TRBJ2-5; d_gene: TRBD2; abundance: NA; CDR3aa: CASSVGLAGGETQYF; CDR3nt: TGTGCCAGCAGCGTGGGACTAGCGGGGGGAGAGACCCAGTACTTC
len: 16; v_gene: TRBV4-3; j_gene: TRBJ1-2; d_gene: NA; abundance: many; CDR3aa: CASSPTTRQAPGDYTF; CDR3nt: TGCGCCAGCAGCCCCACGACCCGACAGGCCCCCGGGGACTACACCTTC
len: 15; v_gene: TRBV14; j_gene: TRBJ2-2; d_gene: NA; abundance: once; CDR3aa: CASSQQGVRAGELFF; CDR3nt: TGTGCCAGCAGCCAACAGGGCGTAAGGGCCGGGGAGCTGTTTTTT
len: 15; v_gene: TRBV7-2; j_gene: TRBJ2-1; d_gene: TRBD2; abundance: NA; CDR3aa: CASSLRPSGRGEQFF; CDR3nt: TGTGCCAGCAGCTTAAGGCCTAGCGGGAGGGGTGAGCAGTTCTTC
len: 15; v_gene: TRBV10-3; j_gene: TRBJ2-1; d_gene: TRBD1; abundance: NA; CDR3aa: CAISEGGASYNEQFF; CDR3nt: TGTGCCATCAGTGAAGGGGGCGCCTCCTACAATGAGCAGTTCTTC
len: 17; v_gene: TRBV3-1/TRBV3-2; j_gene: TRBJ2-1; d_gene: TRBD2; abundance: once; CDR3aa: CASSRPRLAGVYNEQFF; CDR3nt: TGTGCCAGCAGCCGGCCGCGTTTAGCGGGAGTCTACAATGAGCAGTTCTTC
len: 13; v_gene: TRBV9; j_gene: TRBJ1-2; d_gene: NA; abundance: few; CDR3aa: CASSVVPVSGYTF; CDR3nt: TGTGCCAGCAGCGTAGTTCCAGTCTCTGGCTACACCTTC
len: 15; v_gene: TRBV3-1/TRBV3-2; j_gene: TRBJ2-3; d_gene: NA; abundance: NA; CDR3aa: CASSQDLVGEDTQYF; CDR3nt: TGTGCCAGCAGCCAAGATCTGGTAGGGGAAGATACGCAGTATTTT
len: 15; v_gene: TRBV10-2; j_gene: TRBJ2-2; d_gene: TRBD2; abundance: NA; CDR3aa: CASSGLAGGSGELFF; CDR3nt: TGCGCCAGCAGCGGACTAGCGGGGGGTTCCGGGGAGCTGTTTTTT
len: 14; v_gene: TRBV10-3; j_gene: TRBJ2-1; d_gene: TRBD2; abundance: few; CDR3aa: CAIMDGRAYNEQFF; CDR3nt: TGTGCCATCATGGACGGGAGGGCCTACAATGAGCAGTTCTTC
len: 14; v_gene: TRBV7-2; j_gene: TRBJ1-2; d_gene: NA; abundance: NA; CDR3aa: CASSNGARDYGYTF; CDR3nt: TGTGCCAGCAGTAATGGGGCCCGTGACTATGGCTACACCTTC
len: 13; v_gene: TRBV3-1/TRBV3-2; j_gene: TRBJ1-2; d_gene: NA; abundance: NA; CDR3aa: CASSPPGGYGYTF; CDR3nt: TGTGCCAGCAGTCCGCCCGGGGGCTATGGCTACACCTTC
len: 14; v_gene: TRBV29-1; j_gene: TRBJ1-4; d_gene: NA; abundance: NA; CDR3aa: CSVGAIGTNEKLFF; CDR3nt: TGCAGCGTTGGCGCAATCGGGACTAATGAAAAACTGTTTTTT
len: 14; v_gene: TRBV27; j_gene: TRBJ2-1; d_gene: TRBD1; abundance: NA; CDR3aa: CASSLRRQGAEQFF; CDR3nt: TGTGCCAGCAGTTTGCGTAGACAGGGGGCGGAGCAGTTCTTC
len: 16; v_gene: TRBV6-2/TRBV6-3; j_gene: TRBJ1-5; d_gene: NA; abundance: NA; CDR3aa: CASSSYLDRSNQPQHF; CDR3nt: TGTGCCAGCAGTTCTTACCTAGACAGGAGCAATCAGCCCCAGCATTTT
len: 13; v_gene: TRBV6-5; j_gene: TRBJ1-4; d_gene: TRBD1; abundance: NA; CDR3aa: CASRQGGSEKLFF; CDR3nt: TGTGCCAGCCGACAGGGTGGGAGTGAAAAACTGTTTTTT
len: 13; v_gene: TRBV7-9; j_gene: TRBJ1-2; d_gene: TRBD1; abundance: NA; CDR3aa: CASSRNTGDGYTF; CDR3nt: TGTGCCAGCAGCCGGAATACAGGGGATGGCTACACCTTC
len: 12; v_gene: TRBV29-1; j_gene: TRBJ1-2; d_gene: NA; abundance: NA; CDR3aa: CSVEYSNYGYTF; CDR3nt: TGCAGCGTTGAATACAGTAACTATGGCTACACCTTC
len: 14; v_gene: TRBV3-1/TRBV3-2; j_gene: TRBJ2-7; d_gene: TRBD2; abundance: NA; CDR3aa: CASSPAGGPYEQYF; CDR3nt: TGTGCCAGCAGCCCCGCGGGAGGGCCCTACGAGCAGTACTTC
len: 14; v_gene: TRBV4-1; j_gene: TRBJ1-1; d_gene: NA; abundance: NA; CDR3aa: CASSQSFGRAEAFF; CDR3nt: TGCGCCAGCAGCCAATCCTTTGGGAGGGCTGAAGCTTTCTTT